The 23 T cell receptor beta chains below were found in one sample sequenced in a study of blood T cell repertoires in COVID-19. Method: immunoSEQ multiplex PCR; TCRdb's copy keeps in-frame clones and lacks some. The sample has about 260,000 clones, approximately 86% seen once. Sequencing used peripheral blood. Source of these receptors: a man between 25 and 39 years old with active or convalescent COVID-19.

The rearrangement uses TRBV10-1 and TRBJ2-7; 10 nucleotides match TRBD1. This CDR3 spans 14 amino acids. Germline CDR1 is WNHNN and CDR2 is SYGVQD (reference sequence). Trimming at V came to 7 bases and at J to 2 bases, leaving 5 bases not matched to a gene. CDR3: CASTNGTGAYEQYF. Here the CDR3 DNA reads TGCGCCAGCACGAACGGGACAGGGGCCTACGAGCAGTACTTC.

This sequence joins TRBV12-3 or TRBV12-4 and TRBJ2-7, with D possibly matching TRBD2 (6 bases). Trimming cost V 1 base and J 6 bases, with 7 bases left between them. The CDR3 has 12 residues. The CDR3 sequence: CASSLEAGEQYF. CDR3 sequence (DNA): TGTGCCAGCAGTTTAGAAGCGGGCGAGCAGTACTTC.

V is TRBV11-2 and J is TRBJ1-2; D unresolved. Per the germline V gene, CDR1 is SGHAT and CDR2 is FQNNGV. The CDR3 contains 19 residues. V was pared by 5 bases and J by 0 bases, with 25 bases between. The CDR3 DNA reads as TGTGCCAGCAGCCCCCTATGGGCGCGGGCAGCGGCCCCTAACTATGGCTACACCTTC. Its protein is CASSPLWARAAAPNYGYTF.

The chain employs TRBV4-3 and TRBJ2-7; a weak D match, TRBD1 (5 bases). V was pared by 0 bases and J by 4 bases, with 22 bases between. CDR1 and CDR2 from the germline V gene are LGHNA and YSLEER. The CDR3 loop spans 18 amino acids. CDR3 in DNA: TGCGCCAGCAGCCAAGATGCTGGTACGACAGCCAGAAAGTACGAGCAGTACTTC. Protein product: CASSQDAGTTARKYEQYF.

V usage is TRBV6-5 and J usage is TRBJ1-2, with D possibly matching TRBD1 (5 bases). Germline CDR1 and CDR2: MNHEY and SVGAGI. The V end lost 8 bases, the J end lost 8 bases, and 21 bases lay between the germline ends. This CDR3 contains 14 residues. CDR3 sequence: CASGAPGRGEGYTF. The CDR3 bases are TGTGCCAGCGGCGCTCCGGGACGGGGGGAGGGCTACACCTTC.

This chain connects TRBV13 to TRBJ2-7; TRBD2 matches 12 bases. The J segment lost 2 bases and the V segment lost 5 bases, leaving 7 bases of the junction unmatched. Germline CDR1 PRHDT, CDR2 FYEKMQ (reference sequence). The CDR3 is 16 amino acids. The chain's CDR3 is CASSAWTSGDTYEQYF. For the CDR3, the DNA is TGTGCCAGCAGCGCCTGGACTAGCGGGGATACCTACGAGCAGTACTTC.

This clone was counted only a few times. The chain couples TRBV7-2 to TRBJ1-1, with 7 bases that match TRBD1. Per germline, CDR1 SGHTA and CDR2 FQGNSA. The J segment lost 0 bases and the V segment lost 4 bases, leaving 5 bases of the junction unmatched. The CDR3 totals 15 residues. In DNA form, the CDR3 reads TGTGCCAGCAGCTCGACAGGGAGTATGAACACTGAAGCTTTCTTT. Translating it yields CASSSTGSMNTEAFF.

CDR3 bases: TGTGCCAGCAGTCCGACTAGCGGGGTGCTTAATGAGCAGTTCTTC. Translated: CASSPTSGVLNEQFF. The rearrangement links TRBV7-3 to TRBJ2-1; TRBD2 matches at 11 bases. Unmatched junction bases numbered 8, after V lost 6 bases and J lost 7 bases. This CDR3 is 15 amino acids long. CDR1 and CDR2 (germline): SGHTA, FQGTGA.

The gene calls are TRBV19 and TRBJ2-7; the D is unclear. The CDR3 is 14 residues long. The V end was cut by 5 bases, the J end by 0 bases, with 11 bases between. Germline CDR1 is LNHDA and CDR2 is SQIVND (reference sequence). CDR3 region: CASSPAYSSYEQYF. CDR3 in DNA: TGTGCCAGTAGTCCAGCGTACTCCTCCTACGAGCAGTACTTC. Full variable domain (outside the CDR3, taken from reference TRBV19 and TRBJ2-7): DGGITQSPKYLFRKEGQNVTLSCEQNLNHDAMYWYRQDPGQGLRLIYYSQIVNDFQKGDIAEGYSVSREKKESFPLTVTSAQKNPTAFYLCASSPAYSSYEQYFGPGTRLTVT.

The chain carries TRBV6-6 and TRBJ2-7; 7 nucleotides line up with TRBD1. V was clipped by 5 bases and J by 7 bases; unmatched bases: 20. The germline V gene has CDR1 MNHNY and CDR2 SVGAGI (reference sequence). This CDR3 comprises 17 residues. The CDR3 here is CASSPGQAPLLGQEQYF. The CDR3 nucleotides read TGTGCCAGCAGTCCCGGACAGGCCCCACTTTTAGGTCAGGAGCAGTACTTC.

The chain uses TRBV6-2 or TRBV6-3 and TRBJ1-2; 12 positions match TRBD1. CDR1 and CDR2 (germline): MNHEY, SVGEGT. The CDR3 loop spans 16 amino acids. V shed 2 bases and J 7 bases; nucleotides not matched to a gene: 8. The DNA of the CDR3 is TGTGCCAGCAGTTACGCCGGGACAGGGGGCGGCACTGGCTACACCTTC. Amino acid sequence: CASSYAGTGGGTGYTF.

This chain links TRBV18 with TRBJ2-1, with 10 nucleotides matching TRBD1. V shed 4 bases and J 6 bases; nucleotides not matched to a gene: 9. The CDR3 length is 16 residues. Germline CDR1 reads KGHSH; CDR2 reads LQKENI. The CDR3 DNA reads as TGTGCCAGCTCACGACAGGGGGCCAACTACCTCAATGAGCAGTTCTTC. Translated: CASSRQGANYLNEQFF.

The V and J genes are TRBV6-5 and TRBJ1-1; D is unclear. Germline CDR1 is MNHEY and CDR2 is SVGAGI. The CDR3 spans 15 residues. The V gene lost 7 bases and the J gene lost 1 base, with 16 bases spanning the gap. CDR3 protein: CASTLGGLTNTEAFF. The CDR3 DNA sequence: TGTGCCAGCACCCTGGGAGGGCTAACGAACACTGAAGCTTTCTTT.

The V and J genes are TRBV6-5 and TRBJ2-7, with D hard to call. V gave up 7 bases and J gave up 0 bases, with 13 bases separating them. In germline, CDR1 is MNHEY, CDR2 SVGAGI. CDR3 size: 14 residues. The CDR3 coding sequence is TGTGCCAGCAAGCCGGAACCTAGCTCCTACGAGCAGTACTTC. Its protein product is CASKPEPSSYEQYF.

The chain carries TRBV25-1 and TRBJ1-1; possibly TRBD1 for D (5 bases). Looked up from germline, CDR1 is MGHDK and CDR2 is SYGVNS. V was clipped by 2 bases and J by 0 bases, with 7 bases between them. The CDR3 length is 14 residues. The CDR3 region is CASSEDSMNTEAFF. DNA of the CDR3: TGTGCCAGCAGTGAAGACAGCATGAACACTGAAGCTTTCTTT.

The rearrangement uses TRBV18 and TRBJ2-1, with 9 bases matching TRBD1. The CDR3 covers 16 residues. J lost 6 bases, V lost 4 bases, and 10 bases had no gene match. Germline V gene data show CDR1 as KGHSH and CDR2 as LQKENI. CDR3 loop: CASSQLGDRVTNEQFF. The DNA for the CDR3 is TGTGCCAGCTCACAACTGGGGGACAGGGTTACCAATGAGCAGTTCTTC.

The V call is TRBV11-2, the J call TRBJ1-3, with D possibly TRBD1 on 5 matching bases. This CDR3 region has 14 residues. The V gene lost 5 bases and the J gene lost 1 base, with 9 bases spanning the gap. The germline CDR1 and CDR2 sequences are SGHAT and FQNNGV. The CDR3 sequence: CASSRDRSGNTIYF. CDR3 nucleotides: TGTGCCAGCAGCCGTGACAGATCTGGAAACACCATATATTTT.

In its sample, this clone was seen a few times. The V and J genes are TRBV9 and TRBJ2-7; 8 nucleotides align to TRBD1. The V segment lost 2 bases and the J segment 0 bases; nucleotides outside the gene matches: 4. Germline CDR1 reads SGDLS; CDR2 reads YYNGEE. This CDR3 contains 15 residues. The CDR3 loop is CASSVAGTGSYEQYF. The DNA for the CDR3 is TGTGCCAGCAGCGTGGCCGGGACAGGCTCCTACGAGCAGTACTTC.

This clone has only one observation. The chain is built from TRBV5-1 and TRBJ2-1; perhaps TRBD1 as D (5 bases). This CDR3 contains 17 residues. The V gene's germline CDR1 is SGHRS and CDR2 YFSETQ. V lost 0 bases and J 0 bases, leaving 13 bases between the germline ends. The CDR3 nucleotides are TGCGCCAGCAGCTTGGGCGAACAGGCCAGCTCCTACAATGAGCAGTTCTTC. Its translation: CASSLGEQASSYNEQFF. The full variable domain, completed using reference TRBV5-1 and TRBJ2-1, is KAGVTQTPRYLIKTRGQQVTLSCSPISGHRSVSWYQQTPGQGLQFLFEYFSETQRNKGNFPGRFSGRQFSNSRSEMNVSTLELGDSALYLCASSLGEQASSYNEQFFGPGTRLTVL.

The rearrangement links TRBV7-8 to TRBJ2-7; 8 bases are shared with TRBD1. The ends lost 6 bases at V and 3 bases at J; junction bases unmatched: 7. Germline values: CDR1 SGHVS, CDR2 FQNEAQ. The CDR3 is 14 amino acids. The CDR3: CASSSGTGNYEQYF. CDR3 DNA: TGTGCCAGCAGTTCCGGGACAGGCAACTACGAGCAGTACTTC. Looking up the rest from reference TRBV7-8 and TRBJ2-7 gives the full variable domain: GAGVSQSPRYKVAKRGQDVALRCDPISGHVSLFWYQQALGQGPEFLTYFQNEAQLDKSGLPSDRFFAERPEGSVSTLKIQRTQQEDSAVYLCASSSGTGNYEQYFGPGTRLTVT.

This chain links TRBV9 with TRBJ1-6, with D tentatively TRBD1 (6 bases). Germline lookup yields CDR1 SGDLS and CDR2 YYNGEE. The CDR3 spans 15 residues. Trimming took off 3 bases at V and 9 bases at J, with 16 bases between the two ends. The CDR3 spells CASSAEQGNSSPLHF. CDR3 bases: TGTGCCAGCAGCGCGGAACAGGGTAATAGTTCACCCCTCCACTTT.

V usage is TRBV6-5 and J usage is TRBJ2-5, with 7 bases that match TRBD2. CDR3 length: 15 residues. V was clipped by 6 bases and J by 2 bases; unmatched bases: 9. Germline V gene lookup returns CDR1 MNHEY and CDR2 SVGAGI. CDR3 loop: CASRLALGGQETQYF. The CDR3 DNA follows: TGTGCCAGCAGACTGGCTTTGGGGGGGCAAGAGACCCAGTACTTC.

This clone is a singleton in its sample. This chain uses TRBV3-1 (or the pseudogene TRBV3-2) with TRBJ2-5, with TRBD2 matching 12 bases. Germline CDR1 reads LGHDT; CDR2 reads YNNKEL (reference sequence). This CDR3 comprises 16 residues. Trimming took 1 base from V and 4 from J; bases not matched to a gene: 4. CDR3 sequence (DNA): TGTGCCAGCAGCCAAGGGCTAGCGGGGGGGACAGAGACCCAGTACTTC. Protein: CASSQGLAGGTETQYF.